A selection of T cell receptor beta chains follows, all from one sample in a study of molecular identifiers for immune sequencing clone quantification. TCRdb recomputed calls from the PCR reads with MiXCR, one row per CDR3 protein. The sample records tens of thousands of distinct CDR3 sequences, under 20% being singletons. The sequenced material came from naive CD8+ T cells from blood, with Jurkat cell RNA spiked in. The receptors shown here come from a human donor in good health. Some libraries in this study had Jurkat cell RNA spiked in. Both conserved end residues are part of each CDR3. The D gene is left open where the match is weak. A clone size is listed for some rows: how often the clone was seen (once, few, many), or a class if it is expanded.

clone_size j_call v_call cdr3_length d_call cdr3_aa cdr3_nt
many TRBJ2-2 TRBV7-9 16 . CASSLAVQVGTGELFF TGTGCCAGCAGCTTAGCAGTCCAGGTGGGCACCGGGGAGCTGTTTTTT
many TRBJ2-4 TRBV6-2/TRBV6-3 15 . CASSTDSLAKNIQYF TGTGCCAGCAGTACAGATTCACTAGCCAAAAACATTCAGTACTTC
many TRBJ2-1 TRBV5-1 15 TRBD1 CASSLGDRLHDEQFF TGCGCCAGCAGCTTGGGGGACAGATTACACGATGAGCAGTTCTTC
many TRBJ2-3 TRBV7-9 15 . CASSLTPASTDTQYF TGTGCCAGCAGCTTAACTCCCGCGTCCACAGATACGCAGTATTTT
many TRBJ2-3 TRBV19 14 . CASSIDPSTDTQYF TGTGCCAGTAGTATAGATCCCTCCACAGATACGCAGTATTTT
many TRBJ1-1 TRBV4-3 16 . CASSQGSTGWLTEAFF TGCGCCAGCAGCCAAGGCTCAACAGGGTGGTTGACTGAAGCTTTCTTT
many TRBJ2-7 TRBV29-1 13 TRBD1 CSVAWTGSYEQYF TGCAGCGTTGCCTGGACAGGCTCCTACGAGCAGTACTTC
. TRBJ2-7 TRBV11-2 15 TRBD1 CASSRPGQKTYEQYF TGTGCCAGCAGCCGACCGGGACAGAAGACCTACGAGCAGTACTTC
many TRBJ2-2 TRBV2 16 . CASSPRVARNTGELFF TGTGCCAGCAGCCCCAGAGTTGCGCGTAACACCGGGGAGCTGTTTTTT
many TRBJ2-5 TRBV27 14 TRBD2 CASSTLAGEETQYF TGTGCCAGCAGTACCCTAGCGGGAGAAGAGACCCAGTACTTC
. TRBJ2-2 TRBV10-3 16 TRBD2 CAITSGGALNTGELFF TGTGCCATCACCTCGGGGGGGGCGCTGAACACCGGGGAGCTGTTTTTT
many TRBJ1-4 TRBV4-3 14 . CASSRRRGNEKLFF TGCGCCAGCAGCCGAAGGAGGGGGAATGAAAAACTGTTTTTT
many TRBJ2-7 TRBV4-1 16 TRBD2 CASSQLLFGGGDEQYF TGCGCCAGCAGCCAACTTCTTTTTGGCGGGGGGGACGAGCAGTACTTC
many TRBJ2-7 TRBV7-2 12 TRBD2 CASSFSGYEQYF TGTGCCAGCAGCTTTAGCGGGTACGAGCAGTACTTC
many TRBJ2-1 TRBV7-9 15 TRBD2 CASSESGTSSNEQFF TGTGCCAGCAGCGAATCCGGGACTAGCAGCAATGAGCAGTTCTTC
many TRBJ1-6 TRBV7-9 17 TRBD1 CASSFGDRGFGDSPLHF TGTGCCAGCAGCTTTGGGGACAGGGGGTTCGGTGATTCACCCCTCCACTTT
many TRBJ2-3 TRBV7-3 15 TRBD1 CASSLWDRGTDTQYF TGTGCCAGCAGCTTATGGGACAGGGGCACAGATACGCAGTATTTT
many TRBJ2-3 TRBV19 16 . CASSIFVGRRGDTQYF TGTGCCAGTAGTATATTTGTGGGGAGGCGAGGAGATACGCAGTATTTT
many TRBJ2-2 TRBV30 11 . CAWSQLGELFF TGTGCCTGGAGTCAGCTCGGGGAGCTGTTTTTT
many TRBJ1-4 TRBV4-3 20 . CASSQDLSGGQGGNNEKLFF TGCGCCAGCAGCCAAGATCTATCGGGCGGGCAGGGAGGGAATAATGAAAAACTGTTTTTT
many TRBJ1-5 TRBV9 15 . CASSVGGYSNQPQHF TGTGCCAGCAGCGTAGGGGGATATAGCAATCAGCCCCAGCATTTT
many TRBJ2-7 TRBV28 10 . CAVSSYEQYF TGTGCCGTGAGCTCCTACGAGCAGTACTTC
many TRBJ2-1 TRBV29-1 14 TRBD2 CSVGLAGVGEEQFF TGCAGCGTTGGACTAGCGGGAGTCGGGGAGGAGCAGTTCTTC
many TRBJ2-5 TRBV7-9 16 TRBD1 CASSLVDREVGETQYF TGTGCCAGCAGCTTAGTGGACAGGGAGGTCGGGGAGACCCAGTACTTC
many TRBJ2-1 TRBV20-1 13 . CSARAGYYNEQFF TGCAGTGCGAGGGCGGGGTACTACAATGAGCAGTTCTTC
many TRBJ1-5 TRBV7-2 18 TRBD1 CASSFFPGQAFNQQPQHF TGTGCCAGCAGCTTTTTCCCCGGACAGGCGTTTAACCAACAGCCCCAGCATTTT
many TRBJ2-3 TRBV24-1 16 . CATSDSGRVGTDTQYF TGTGCCACCAGTGACTCCGGCAGGGTGGGCACAGATACGCAGTATTTT
many TRBJ1-1 TRBV30 14 . CAWGGGLMNTEAFF TGTGCCTGGGGGGGGGGACTCATGAACACTGAAGCTTTCTTT
few TRBJ2-1 TRBV7-9 15 TRBD2 CASSFTRGANNEQFF TGTGCCAGCAGCTTTACGCGGGGGGCCAACAATGAGCAGTTCTTC
few TRBJ1-1 TRBV6-5 14 . CASTLGATGTEAFF TGTGCCAGCACGCTAGGGGCCACCGGCACTGAAGCTTTCTTT
. TRBJ2-5 TRBV30 19 TRBD2 CACPMSRTSGRSYQETRYF TGTGCCTGTCCGATGTCCAGGACTAGCGGGCGATCGTACCAAGAGACCCGGTACTTC
many TRBJ1-1 TRBV9 14 . CASSVATENTEAFF TGTGCCAGCAGCGTAGCTACGGAGAACACTGAAGCTTTCTTT
many TRBJ1-4 TRBV7-2 16 TRBD1 CASSLVSTGAYEKLFF TGTGCCAGCAGCTTAGTGTCCACAGGGGCATATGAAAAACTGTTTTTT
many TRBJ2-2 TRBV7-2 16 . CASRRIEDGGTGELFF TGTGCCAGCAGGCGAATCGAAGACGGCGGCACCGGGGAGCTGTTTTTT
few TRBJ2-7 TRBV4-1 13 TRBD2 CASSHRGGYEQYF TGCGCCAGCAGCCATCGGGGGGGGTACGAGCAGTACTTC
many TRBJ2-6 TRBV27 16 . CASSLLAPSGANVLTF TGTGCCAGCAGTTTATTGGCGCCCTCTGGGGCCAACGTCCTGACTTTC
many TRBJ2-5 TRBV18 16 . CASSPEAGARGETQYF TGTGCCAGCTCACCAGAAGCAGGGGCCCGGGGAGAGACCCAGTACTTC
many TRBJ2-7 TRBV5-4 12 . CASSAITSEQYF TGTGCCAGCAGCGCTATAACAAGCGAGCAGTACTTC
. TRBJ2-7 TRBV7-9 15 . CASSSTRQIIYEQYF TGTGCCAGCAGCTCCACGCGACAGATTATTTACGAGCAGTACTTC
many TRBJ2-1 TRBV2 13 TRBD1 CASSGTGYNEQFF TGTGCCAGCAGTGGGACAGGATACAATGAGCAGTTCTTC
many TRBJ2-2 TRBV6-1 15 . CASSDEGYNTGELFF TGTGCCAGCAGTGATGAGGGCTACAACACCGGGGAGCTGTTTTTT
few TRBJ2-7 TRBV6-2/TRBV6-3 16 TRBD1 CASSYLQGSRGYEQYF TGTGCCAGCAGTTATCTACAGGGGTCCAGGGGCTACGAGCAGTACTTC
many TRBJ2-3 TRBV4-1 17 . CASSQEEGSRVTDTQYF TGCGCCAGCAGCCAAGAGGAGGGGAGCAGGGTTACAGATACGCAGTATTTT
many TRBJ1-2 TRBV4-3 15 . CASSQDMRDTNGYTF TGCGCCAGCAGCCAAGATATGCGAGACACAAATGGCTACACCTTC
many TRBJ1-5 TRBV5-4 14 . CASSLEGTYQPQHF TGTGCCAGCAGCTTGGAAGGGACATATCAGCCCCAGCATTTT
many TRBJ1-1 TRBV27 14 TRBD1 CASSLGRGPTEAFF TGTGCCAGCAGTTTAGGCAGGGGGCCCACTGAAGCTTTCTTT